A selection of T cell receptor beta chains follows, all from one sample in a study of T cell repertoires in cytomegalovirus infection. No antigen is known for these receptors. TCRdb reanalysed the reads using MiXCR and keeps one entry per CDR3 protein. The data contain 700,000 to 900,000 distinct CDR3 sequences, about 27% of them singletons. Source: cultured CD8+ T cells from PBMCs, taken from culture after CMV antigen stimulation. The receptors originated from a human donor in good health (CMV status not recorded). Some clones in this sample may be carry-over from other donors' samples. CDR3s include the opening cysteine and the closing phenylalanine or tryptophan. The D gene is left open where the match is weak. Clone size is stated in some rows and not others, as once, few, many or a class when expanded.

many,TRBJ1-4,TRBV6-1,NA,CASSEEAANEKLFF,TGTGCCAGCAGTGAGGAGGCGGCCAATGAAAAACTGTTTTTT
NA,TRBJ2-7,TRBV5-1,TRBD2,CASSAYLAGAYYEQYF,TGCGCCAGCAGCGCCTATCTAGCGGGGGCCTACTACGAGCAGTACTTC
NA,TRBJ1-2,TRBV12-3/TRBV12-4,NA,CASSRLQRNYGYTF,TGTGCCAGCAGTCGCCTACAGAGAAACTATGGCTACACCTTC
NA,TRBJ1-5,TRBV4-1,NA,CASSQEPGPRPQHF,TGCGCCAGCAGCCAAGAACCAGGTCCTCGTCCCCAGCATTTT
NA,TRBJ2-1,TRBV4-1,TRBD1,CASSKGGPNYNEQFF,TGCGCCAGCAGCAAAGGGGGCCCCAACTACAATGAGCAGTTCTTC
NA,TRBJ2-1,TRBV10-3,NA,CAISESRAQVKNEQFF,TGTGCCATCAGTGAGTCAAGGGCGCAGGTAAAGAATGAGCAGTTCTTC
few,TRBJ1-1,TRBV2,TRBD1,CASSGSFGQGNTEAFF,TGTGCCAGCAGTGGTTCCTTCGGACAGGGGAACACTGAAGCTTTCTTT
NA,TRBJ1-2,TRBV29-1,TRBD1,CSVPRTGDYGYTF,TGCAGCGTACCGAGAACAGGGGACTATGGCTACACCTTC
NA,TRBJ1-2,TRBV4-1,NA,CASSQDVLDTGYGYTF,TGCGCCAGCAGCCAAGATGTGTTGGACACAGGGTATGGCTACACCTTC
few,TRBJ1-5,TRBV5-5,NA,CASSQAGERPQHF,TGTGCCAGCAGCCAAGCGGGAGAGAGGCCCCAGCATTTT
NA,TRBJ1-2,TRBV5-5,NA,CASSLTDYGYTF,TGTGCCAGCAGCTTGACGGACTATGGCTACACCTTC
few,TRBJ2-1,TRBV4-1,TRBD2,CASSPLAGVHNEQFF,TGCGCCAGCAGCCCGCTAGCGGGGGTGCACAATGAGCAGTTCTTC
NA,TRBJ2-1,TRBV19,NA,CASAGTSSYNEQFF,TGTGCCAGTGCCGGGACAAGCTCCTACAATGAGCAGTTCTTC
NA,TRBJ2-1,TRBV10-1,NA,CASSSGPGEQFF,TGCGCCAGCAGCTCCGGCCCGGGTGAGCAGTTCTTC
NA,TRBJ2-3,TRBV2,NA,CASGGDRSYF,TGTGCCAGCGGGGGGGACAGGTCGTATTTT
NA,TRBJ2-5,TRBV6-1,NA,CASSEAWEIQYF,TGTGCCAGCAGTGAAGCGTGGGAGATTCAGTACTTC
many,TRBJ1-3,TRBV5-6,NA,CASSRSGYSGNTIYF,TGTGCCAGCAGCCGATCAGGGTACTCTGGAAACACCATATATTTT
NA,TRBJ2-2,TRBV7-8,NA,CASSPDRTTNTGELFF,TGTGCCAGCAGCCCAGACAGGACTACGAACACCGGGGAGCTGTTTTTT
many,TRBJ1-2,TRBV7-2,NA,CASSLGQDYGYTF,TGTGCCAGCAGCTTAGGTCAGGACTATGGCTACACCTTC
few,TRBJ2-1,TRBV7-8,NA,CASSPSLPYNEQFF,TGTGCCAGCAGCCCTAGCTTACCCTACAATGAGCAGTTCTTC
NA,TRBJ1-5,TRBV6-2/TRBV6-3,TRBD1,CASSYTGGSNQPQHF,TGTGCCAGCAGTTATACAGGGGGCAGCAATCAGCCCCAGCATTTT
few,TRBJ2-3,TRBV6-2/TRBV6-3,TRBD1,CASSYGTGSGDTQYF,TGTGCCAGCAGTTACGGGACAGGGTCCGGAGATACGCAGTATTTT
NA,TRBJ1-5,TRBV15,NA,CATSSSPGAGVDQPQHF,TGTGCCACCAGCAGTAGTCCGGGGGCCGGGGTTGATCAGCCCCAGCATTTT
few,TRBJ2-1,TRBV6-5,NA,CASSYSWYARNEQFF,TGTGCCAGCAGTTACTCCTGGTATGCACGCAATGAGCAGTTCTTC
few,TRBJ1-5,TRBV4-1,NA,CASSQDMGVGQPQHF,TGCGCCAGCAGCCAAGATATGGGGGTGGGTCAGCCCCAGCATTTT
few,TRBJ1-2,TRBV15,NA,CATSRVTGPSYGYTF,TGTGCCACCAGCAGAGTTACGGGTCCTAGCTATGGCTACACCTTC
NA,TRBJ1-2,TRBV7-9,NA,CASSESGDTAYVGYTF,TGTGCCAGCAGCGAAAGTGGGGACACGGCCTATGTTGGCTACACCTTC
few,TRBJ2-1,TRBV7-6,NA,CASSLRQARNYNEQFF,TGTGCCAGCAGCCTACGACAGGCCAGGAACTACAATGAGCAGTTCTTC
few,TRBJ1-1,TRBV7-8,NA,CASTSQGNTEAFF,TGTGCCAGCACTTCCCAGGGGAACACTGAAGCTTTCTTT
NA,TRBJ2-3,TRBV4-1,NA,CASSQDRDTQYF,TGCGCCAGCAGCCAAGATCGGGATACGCAGTATTTT
many,TRBJ2-6,TRBV7-2,TRBD2,CASSLPRGGARSGANVLTF,TGTGCCAGCAGCTTACCCCGGGGGGGGGCCCGCTCTGGGGCCAACGTCCTGACTTTC
few,TRBJ2-4,TRBV7-2,NA,CASSLGAGTKNIQYF,TGTGCCAGCAGCCTTGGGGCGGGGACCAAAAACATTCAGTACTTC
many,TRBJ1-5,TRBV12-3/TRBV12-4,NA,CASSSSPPSNQPQHF,TGTGCCAGCAGCTCCAGCCCTCCGAGCAATCAGCCCCAGCATTTT
NA,TRBJ1-1,TRBV9,NA,CASTLFGGNTEAFF,TGTGCCAGCACTCTTTTTGGGGGGAACACTGAAGCTTTCTTT
NA,TRBJ1-3,TRBV7-2,TRBD1,CASSANRGKAGNTIYF,TGTGCCAGCAGCGCCAACAGGGGGAAAGCGGGAAACACCATATATTTT
once,TRBJ1-1,TRBV11-3,NA,CASSSTFPTALNTEAFF,TGTGCCAGCAGCTCCACATTTCCGACGGCCCTGAACACTGAAGCTTTCTTT
once,TRBJ2-3,TRBV14,TRBD2,CASSQLTSGFTDTQYF,TGTGCCAGCAGCCAATTGACTAGCGGGTTTACAGATACGCAGTATTTT
many,TRBJ2-1,TRBV12-3/TRBV12-4,NA,CASSFEEGTPYNEQFF,TGTGCCAGCAGTTTTGAGGAAGGGACTCCCTACAATGAGCAGTTCTTC
NA,TRBJ1-1,TRBV5-5,NA,CASSFEARTGNTEAFF,TGTGCCAGCAGCTTTGAGGCCAGGACGGGGAACACTGAAGCTTTCTTT
many,TRBJ2-3,TRBV7-6,NA,CASSIGVNTDTQYF,TGTGCCAGCAGCATTGGGGTTAACACAGATACGCAGTATTTT
few,TRBJ2-5,TRBV27,TRBD2,CASSLLSGAQETQYF,TGTGCCAGCAGTTTGCTTAGCGGGGCCCAAGAGACCCAGTACTTC
many,TRBJ2-5,TRBV6-6,TRBD2,CATGLAGGPRTQYF,TGTGCCACTGGACTAGCGGGGGGGCCGAGGACCCAGTACTTC
many,TRBJ2-5,TRBV7-9,TRBD1,CASSFWLGQGIEETQYF,TGTGCCAGCAGCTTCTGGCTTGGACAGGGGATCGAAGAGACCCAGTACTTC
few,TRBJ2-7,TRBV7-6,TRBD2,CASSLGEGFSYEQYF,TGTGCCAGCAGCTTAGGGGAGGGGTTCTCCTACGAGCAGTACTTC
few,TRBJ2-2,TRBV18,NA,CASSPRDGGTGELFF,TGTGCCAGCTCACCCAGGGACGGGGGCACCGGGGAGCTGTTTTTT
NA,TRBJ1-5,TRBV24-1,NA,CATSQGRNQPQHF,TGTGCCACCAGTCAGGGACGCAATCAGCCCCAGCATTTT
many,TRBJ2-3,TRBV5-1,NA,CASSRDSDTQYF,TGCGCCAGCAGCCGCGACAGCGATACGCAGTATTTT
few,TRBJ2-7,TRBV7-2,NA,CASSLDRHRSYEQYF,TGTGCCAGCAGCTTAGACCGGCATAGGTCCTACGAGCAGTACTTC
NA,TRBJ2-1,TRBV19,TRBD2,CASSISGGGLGEQFF,TGTGCCAGTAGTATTAGCGGGGGGGGGTTGGGGGAGCAGTTCTTC